One sample yielded the 19 T cell receptor beta chains listed below, sequenced in a study of spatial heterogeneity in lung cancer. Their target antigens are unknown. TCRdb processed the 5' RACE reads anew with MiXCR; each CDR3 protein has one entry. The table shows 7,500 to 10,000 distinct CDR3 sequences, with roughly 50% occurring only once. Broader study findings: Tumor mutation count correlated with how many alpha and beta TCRs expanded intratumorally.

Noted time point: sample taken at primary tumor resection. The sequences come from lung tumor tissue, collected at surgery. All receptors come from a female donor with early-stage non-small cell lung cancer.

This clonotype has only a few counts. Since the library was made to target alpha chains, this beta chain is a stray read and its abundance is not meaningful. This rearrangement joins TRBV20-1 to TRBJ1-1; 7 bases fit TRBD1. CDR3 length equals 16 residues. The V and J ends lost 0 bases and 5 bases, in that order; junction bases with no gene match: 12. Germline lookup yields CDR1 DFQATT and CDR2 SNEGSKA (reference sequence). CDR3 loop: CSARDGRQGGRTEAFF. For the CDR3, the DNA is TGCAGTGCTAGAGATGGGCGACAGGGCGGTAGAACTGAAGCTTTCTTT.

About this clonotype itself: The library was prepared for alpha chains; this beta chain is a stray read, so its frequency means little. This chain joins TRBV28 and TRBJ1-1; TRBD1 aligns across 9 bases. The CDR3 contains 18 residues. Germline lookup yields CDR1 MDHEN and CDR2 SYDVKM. J gave up 3 bases and V 3 bases, and 14 bases lay outside the gene matches. For the CDR3, the DNA is TGTGCCAGCAGTTTTCTAGGTTACTCTGACAGGGGGGACACTGAAGCTTTCTTT. Its protein product is CASSFLGYSDRGDTEAFF.

This clonotype appeared a few times. A library made for alpha chains picked up this beta chain off target, so its size means little. V and J are TRBV20-1 and TRBJ2-3; 7 bases are a match to TRBD2. Germline CDR1 reads DFQATT; CDR2 reads SNEGSKA (reference sequence). V was clipped by 3 bases and J by 5 bases; unmatched bases: 8. The CDR3 has 14 residues. This chain's CDR3 is CSASLPSGGDTQYF. The CDR3 region has the DNA TGCAGTGCTAGCCTTCCGTCGGGAGGAGATACGCAGTATTTT.

This clonotype appeared a few times. Since the library was made to target alpha chains, this beta chain is a stray read and its abundance is not meaningful. The chain carries TRBV12-3 or TRBV12-4 and TRBJ1-4; 7 bases are shared with TRBD1. Unmatched junction bases numbered 7, after V lost 3 bases and J lost 6 bases. The CDR3 loop spans 15 amino acids. The DNA of the CDR3 is TGTGCCAGCAGTTTCACGGGACAGAATGATGAAAAACTGTTTTTT. Translation gives CASSFTGQNDEKLFF.

This clonotype was detected a few times. A library made for alpha chains picked up this beta chain off target, so its size means little. This chain connects TRBV5-5 to TRBJ2-2; D ambiguous. From germline, CDR1 is SGHKS and CDR2 YYEKEE (reference sequence). This CDR3 is built from 16 residues. V was cut by 5 bases and J by 3 bases, with 17 bases left in between. As DNA, the CDR3 is TGTGCCAGCAGGGGTGCAGCCCAAGGTCACACCGGGGAGCTGTTTTTT. It yields the protein CASRGAAQGHTGELFF.

A word on this clonotype: Within a library made for alpha chains, this beta chain is off target, and its count is uninformative. The CDR3 DNA reads TGTGCCAGCAGCGTAGAGGCGGGGAATACGCAGTATTTT. It specifies CASSVEAGNTQYF. This chain connects TRBV9 to TRBJ2-3; D is possibly TRBD2 (6 bases). Trimming removed 0 bases at V and 7 bases at J, with 9 bases between. This CDR3 is 13 amino acids long. Germline V gives CDR1 SGDLS, CDR2 YYNGEE.

A note on this clonotype: This beta chain appears as a stray read in a library generated for alpha chains; its size is not informative. This sequence joins TRBV7-9 and TRBJ1-6; D unclear. The V end lost 3 bases, the J end lost 10 bases, and 10 bases lay between the germline ends. The germline V gene encodes CDR1 SEHNR and CDR2 FQNEAQ (reference sequence). The CDR3 runs 13 residues. The DNA for the CDR3 is TGTGCCAGCAGCTTTACTGGGGTATCACCCCTCCACTTT. It yields the protein CASSFTGVSPLHF.

In the case of this clonotype: A library prepared for alpha chains yielded this beta chain as an off-target read; its size is of little meaning. The chain is built from TRBV11-2 and TRBJ2-3; either TRBD1 or TRBD2 may supply D (5 bases each). This CDR3 is built from 13 residues. The V end lost 5 bases, the J end lost 4 bases, and 10 bases lay between the germline ends. Germline CDR1 SGHAT, CDR2 FQNNGV. CDR3 sequence: CASSKLGADTQYF. In DNA, the CDR3 is TGTGCCAGCAGCAAACTAGGGGCAGATACGCAGTATTTT. The variable domain in full, completed from reference TRBV11-2 and TRBJ2-3, reads EAGVAQSPRYKIIEKRQSVAFWCNPISGHATLYWYQQILGQGPKLLIQFQNNGVVDDSQLPKDRFSAERLKGVDSTLKIQPAKLEDSAVYLCASSKLGADTQYFGPGTRLTVL.

Comments on this clonotype: A library prepared for alpha chains yielded this beta chain as an off-target read; its size is of little meaning. The chain is built from TRBV6-2 or TRBV6-3 and TRBJ2-1; a weak D match, TRBD2 (6 bases). Germline CDR1 and CDR2: MNHEY and SVGEGT. Trimming removed 2 bases from V and 7 bases from J, with 12 bases in between. The CDR3 length is 14 residues. The chain's CDR3 is CASSYPFGGNEQFF. The CDR3 DNA follows: TGTGCCAGCAGTTACCCCTTCGGGGGAAATGAGCAGTTCTTC.

This clonotype was seen more than once but under ten times. This beta chain is a stray read from a library made for alpha chains; its abundance is not meaningful. J is TRBJ1-1 and V is TRBV12-3 or TRBV12-4; D is undetermined. V dropped 2 bases and J dropped 1 base, with 5 bases sitting between them. The CDR3 length is 13 residues. The CDR3 sequence is CASSLQRNTEAFF. Written as DNA, the CDR3 is TGTGCCAGCAGTTTACAGCGGAACACTGAAGCTTTCTTT.

This clonotype was counted between two and nine times. This beta chain is an off-target read within a library intended for alpha chains, so its frequency means little. The V gene is TRBV12-3 or TRBV12-4, the J gene TRBJ1-2, with 9 nucleotides matching TRBD1. V lost 1 base and J lost 6; bases outside the gene matches: 3. The length of the CDR3 is 14 residues. CDR3 DNA: TGTGCCAGCAGTTTAGTAGGGACAGGGAATGGCTACACCTTC. Translation gives CASSLVGTGNGYTF.

Note on this clonotype: For a library built for alpha chains, this beta chain is a stray read; little rests on its size. This chain joins TRBV5-1 and TRBJ1-1; no reliable D call. The germline CDR1 and CDR2 sequences are SGHRS and YFSETQ. V was trimmed by 0 bases and J by 5 bases, leaving 8 bases between them. This CDR3 is built from 13 residues. The CDR3 region has the DNA TGCGCCAGCAGCTTGGACCGGTGGACTGAAGCTTTCTTT. Translated, it gives CASSLDRWTEAFF. The variable domain in full, with the rest retrieved from reference TRBV5-1 and TRBJ1-1, is KAGVTQTPRYLIKTRGQQVTLSCSPISGHRSVSWYQQTPGQGLQFLFEYFSETQRNKGNFPGRFSGRQFSNSRSEMNVSTLELGDSALYLCASSLDRWTEAFFGQGTRLTVV.

A note on this clonotype: For a library built for alpha chains, this beta chain is a stray read; little rests on its size. This chain joins TRBV14 and TRBJ1-2; 7 bases are a match to TRBD1. CDR1 and CDR2 from the germline V gene are SGHDN and FVKESK. Trimming took 5 bases from V and 7 from J; bases not matched to a gene: 13. This CDR3 is built from 15 residues. The CDR3 sequence is CASSMGQPKIAGYTF. CDR3 in DNA: TGTGCCAGCAGCATGGGACAGCCAAAGATTGCTGGCTACACCTTC. The complete variable domain, with remaining parts taken from reference TRBV14 and TRBJ1-2, reads EAGVTQFPSHSVIEKGQTVTLRCDPISGHDNLYWYRRVMGKEIKFLLHFVKESKQDESGMPNNRFLAERTGGTYSTLKVQPAELEDSGVYFCASSMGQPKIAGYTFGSGTRLTVV.

This clonotype was seen a few times. This beta chain appears as a stray read in a library generated for alpha chains; its size is not informative. The chain joins TRBV19 to TRBJ2-5; a possible D gene is TRBD2 (6 bases). Germline loops: CDR1 LNHDA, CDR2 SQIVND (reference sequence). The CDR3 runs 11 residues. As DNA, the CDR3 is TGTGCTAGCGGTGGGGTCGGGACCCAGTACTTC. Its translation is CASGGVGTQYF. Variable domain in full (rest from reference TRBV19 and TRBJ2-5): DGGITQSPKYLFRKEGQNVTLSCEQNLNHDAMYWYRQDPGQGLRLIYYSQIVNDFQKGDIAEGYSVSREKKESFPLTVTSAQKNPTAFYLCASGGVGTQYFGPGTRLLVL.

This clonotype was seen only a few times. Sequence at one end of the junction differs from germline and may be a read error. This beta chain is off target for a library built for alpha chains, so its abundance means little. This sequence joins TRBV5-1 and TRBJ2-2; D uncertain. This CDR3 comprises 17 residues. From germline, CDR1 is SGHRS and CDR2 YFSETQ. CDR3 DNA: TGCGCCAGCAGCTTTTACAGCCTGGCCGCGAAGACCGGGGAGCTGTTTTTT. Translation: CASSFYSLAAKTGELFF.

Of note for this clonotype: The library was prepared for alpha chains; this beta chain is a stray read, so its frequency means little. The rearrangement joins TRBV27 to TRBJ2-5; D may correspond to TRBD1 or TRBD2 (5 bases each). Germline CDR1 and CDR2: MNHEY and SMNVEV (reference sequence). This CDR3 comprises 14 residues. Between the trimmed V and J ends, which lost 6 bases and 1 base, there was a span of 12 bases. This chain's CDR3 is CASSPGTTQETQYF. CDR3 coding DNA: TGTGCCAGCAGCCCCGGGACCACCCAAGAGACCCAGTACTTC.

This clonotype was detected only a few times. Because the library targeted alpha chains, this beta chain is an off-target read whose size means little. This chain uses TRBV19 with TRBJ2-5; 8 bases map to TRBD2. V was pared by 8 bases and J by 3 bases, with 8 bases of the junction left unmatched. This CDR3 comprises 14 residues. Germline V gene data show CDR1 as LNHDA and CDR2 as SQIVND (reference sequence). CDR3: CASQGLGMEETQYF. CDR3 sequence (DNA): TGTGCCAGTCAGGGACTAGGCATGGAAGAGACCCAGTACTTC.

Remarks on this clonotype: Because this beta chain is a stray read in a library intended to capture alpha chains, its abundance should not be given much weight. The V gene is TRBV7-9, the J gene TRBJ2-5; 7 positions match TRBD2. V was pared by 5 bases and J by 5 bases, with 11 bases of the junction left unmatched. This CDR3 is built from 15 residues. Germline assignment: CDR1 SEHNR and CDR2 FQNEAQ (reference sequence). The CDR3 spells CASSQSPRGGETQYF. The CDR3 DNA reads TGTGCCAGCAGCCAAAGTCCTCGCGGGGGTGAGACCCAGTACTTC.

Comments on this clonotype: With the library built for alpha chains, this beta chain is off target and its frequency is not meaningful. The V and J genes are TRBV11-3 and TRBJ2-1, with 12 bases identical to TRBD1. Losses at the gene ends were 5 bases for V and 7 bases for J; bases not matched to a gene: 9. The CDR3 runs 16 residues. Looked up from germline, CDR1 is SGHNT and CDR2 is YENEEA. The CDR3 coding sequence is TGTGCCAGCAGCCCCCCCGGGACAGGGGGCATGAATGAGCAGTTCTTC. Translation gives CASSPPGTGGMNEQFF.